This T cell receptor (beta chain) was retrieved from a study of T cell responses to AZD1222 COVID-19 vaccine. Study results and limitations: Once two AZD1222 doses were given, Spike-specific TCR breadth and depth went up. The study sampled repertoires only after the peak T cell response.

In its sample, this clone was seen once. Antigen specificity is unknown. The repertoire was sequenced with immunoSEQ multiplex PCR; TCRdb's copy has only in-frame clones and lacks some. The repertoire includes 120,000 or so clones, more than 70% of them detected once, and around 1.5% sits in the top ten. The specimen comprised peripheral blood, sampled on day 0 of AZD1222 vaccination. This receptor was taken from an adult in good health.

CDR3 nucleotide sequence: TGTGCCATCAGTGAGGGGACAGCGAACACTGAAGCTTTCTTT. Protein sequence: CAISEGTANTEAFF. The chain has TRBV10-3 and TRBJ1-1; TRBD1 aligns across 7 bases. This CDR3 contains 14 residues. The germline V gene encodes CDR1 ENHRY and CDR2 SYGVKD. With V trimmed by 2 bases and J by 1 base, 1 base remained unmatched.